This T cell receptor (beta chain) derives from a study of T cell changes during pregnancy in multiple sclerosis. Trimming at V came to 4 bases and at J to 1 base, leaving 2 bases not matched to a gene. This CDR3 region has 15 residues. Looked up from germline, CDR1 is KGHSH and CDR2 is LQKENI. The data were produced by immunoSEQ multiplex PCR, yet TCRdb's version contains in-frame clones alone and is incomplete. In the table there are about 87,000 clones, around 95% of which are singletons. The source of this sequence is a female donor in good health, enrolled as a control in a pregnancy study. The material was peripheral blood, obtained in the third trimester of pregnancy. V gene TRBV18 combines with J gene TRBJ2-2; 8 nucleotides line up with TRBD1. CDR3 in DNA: TGTGCCAGCTCACTGACAGGGGTGAACACCGGGGAGCTGTTTTTT. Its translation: CASSLTGVNTGELFF.